This T cell receptor (beta chain) was captured by sequencing in a study of memory CD4+ T cells and cytomegalovirus serostatus. The overall study: This sample comes from healthy Belgian adults, several CMV seropositive, approximately 24 seronegative.

The ends lost 5 bases at V and 4 bases at J; junction bases unmatched: 12. The germline V gene encodes CDR1 SGHNT and CDR2 YYREEE (reference sequence). The CDR3 has 16 residues. This table comes from immunoSEQ multiplex PCR, and its TCRdb copy is limited to in-frame clones, with some not included. The sample has approximately 47,000 clones, around 80% seen once. The sort gate was single viable CD3+CD4+CD8-CD45RO+ cells for memory CD4+ T cells. This chain connects TRBV5-4 to TRBJ1-1, with TRBD1 identical over 9 bases. Material: memory CD4+ T cells from blood. The sequence was obtained from an adult in good health and CMV-seronegative. CDR3 bases: TGTGCCAGCAGACCCCGGACAGGGGTGGCGGGCACTGAAGCTTTCTTT. Translation gives CASRPRTGVAGTEAFF.